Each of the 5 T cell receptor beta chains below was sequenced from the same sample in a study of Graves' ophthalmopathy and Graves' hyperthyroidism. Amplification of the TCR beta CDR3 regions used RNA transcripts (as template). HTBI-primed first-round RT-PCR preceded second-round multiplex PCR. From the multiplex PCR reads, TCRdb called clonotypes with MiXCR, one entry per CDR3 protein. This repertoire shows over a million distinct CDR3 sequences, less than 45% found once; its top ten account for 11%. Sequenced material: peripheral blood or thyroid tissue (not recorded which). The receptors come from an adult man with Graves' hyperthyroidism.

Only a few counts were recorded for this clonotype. In DNA, the CDR3 is TGTGCCAGCAGCTCTGCCACGACAGGGCTAATCTATGGCTACACCTTC. This encodes CASSSATTGLIYGYTF. The chain links TRBV5-5 to TRBJ1-2, with TRBD1 matching over 7 bases. Germline V gene lookup returns CDR1 SGHKS and CDR2 YYEKEE (reference sequence). CDR3 length: 16 residues. The junction had 12 bases not matched to a gene; V was cut back by 3 bases and J by 4 bases.

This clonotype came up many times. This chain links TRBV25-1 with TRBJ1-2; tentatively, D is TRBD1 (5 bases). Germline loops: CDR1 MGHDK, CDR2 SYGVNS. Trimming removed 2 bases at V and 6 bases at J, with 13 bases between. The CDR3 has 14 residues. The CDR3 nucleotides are TGTGCCAGCAGTGAAGGGGGGGGTCCCAATGGCTACACCTTC. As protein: CASSEGGGPNGYTF.

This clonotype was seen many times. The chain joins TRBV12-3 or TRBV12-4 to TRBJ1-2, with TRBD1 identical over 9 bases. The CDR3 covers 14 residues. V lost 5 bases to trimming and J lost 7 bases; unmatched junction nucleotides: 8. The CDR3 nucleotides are TGTGCCAGCAGTCTTCCGGGACAGGGATTTGGCTACACCTTC. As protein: CASSLPGQGFGYTF.

CDR3 amino acids: CAISDGGAPDTEAFF. As DNA, the CDR3 is TGTGCCATCAGTGACGGGGGCGCCCCGGACACTGAAGCTTTCTTT. The rearrangement uses TRBV10-3 and TRBJ1-1; tentative D call: TRBD1 (6 bases). The germline V gene has CDR1 ENHRY and CDR2 SYGVKD. The CDR3 is made up of 15 amino acids. V was clipped by 3 bases and J by 3 bases, with 14 bases between them.

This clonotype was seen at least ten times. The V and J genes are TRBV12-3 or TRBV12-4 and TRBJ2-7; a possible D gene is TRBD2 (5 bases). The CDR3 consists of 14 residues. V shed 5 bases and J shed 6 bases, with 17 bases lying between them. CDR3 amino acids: CASSTGLGRGEQYF. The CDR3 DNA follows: TGTGCCAGCAGTACCGGACTGGGAAGAGGCGAGCAGTACTTC.